The source of this TCR beta chain is a study of vaccination and CD4 T cells after COVID-19. As concerns this clonotype: Its cognate antigen is unknown.

The length of the CDR3 is 15 residues. CDR1 SGHTA and CDR2 FQGTGA come from the germline V gene. The J segment lost 8 bases and the V segment lost 0 bases, leaving 7 bases of the junction unmatched. The sample's treatment: approximately 10-day PBMC culture with coronavirus spike peptide pools or control peptides (ViraFEST assay). The assay that was used to sequence DNA from cultured CD4+ T cells was the Oncomine TCR Beta short-read assay. MiXCR, applied by TCRdb to the PCR reads, yields one record per CDR3 protein. The profile shows about 12,000 distinct CDR3 sequences, around 58% of them singletons.

The receptor was isolated from a human donor who had recovered from COVID-19. Specimen: CD4+ T cells from blood, cultured in vitro. The chain couples TRBV7-3 to TRBJ1-2; TRBD1 aligns across 9 bases. CDR3 sequence (DNA): TGTGCCAGCAGCTTAACGCCGGGACAGGGTAACGGCTACACCTTC. Residues: CASSLTPGQGNGYTF.